This T cell receptor (beta chain) was captured in a study of cytomegalovirus exposure and HLA in healthy donors (TCRdb year 2017). Describing the broader study: An earlier analysis of several hundred of the donors reported 250 to 350 Gb of sequence data and about 100 million unique TCR beta sequences from about 179 million T cells. About 280 gigabases of sequencing data and around 87 million unique TCR sequences were included in an early release covering 550 to 800 HLA-typed donors. To predict cytomegalovirus infection status, the study brought together high-throughput TCR immunosequencing, statistical association of individual TCRs with disease status, and machine learning. Among the approximately 400 genotyped donors, around 79% belonged to the genetic ancestry cluster associated with self-reported Caucasian donors. HLA typing included class I and class II loci at four-digit resolution. To decide whether each TCR beta V gene segment behaved as functional or pseudogenic, an earlier analysis of some 570 of the donors relied on high-throughput TCR beta sequencing. In addition to the first cohort of roughly 700 subjects, a separate validation cohort of approximately 130 different subjects was used. Typing coverage varied by locus: roughly 620-630 donors for A, B, C, DRB1 and DQB1; roughly 520 for DQA1; some 610 for DPA1; around 450 for DPB1. Roughly 5 DR-DQ haplotypes were treated as single units for association and clustering because of strong linkage in the cohort. To study patterns of TCR occurrence, a later analysis re-analyzed previously published TCR beta repertoires from around 660 donors and added high-resolution HLA genotyping. All discovery cohort repertoires had been generated using a single sequencing platform. In a later genetic analysis, genome-wide SNP genotypes for about 65% of the roughly 670 donors were used, and that subset was treated as a discovery cohort. In the later analysis, no new phenotypic data were used to find candidate immune exposures; instead, reliance was placed on TCR beta sequences and their occurrence across donors. The study aimed to test whether signatures of past pathogen exposure could be identified by cataloging public T cell receptors. The study profiled the T cell repertoires of under 850 subjects by immunosequencing and related them to cytomegalovirus serostatus. Donor age, sex, ethnicity and CMV serostatus were compiled together with the repertoire data. Among about 400 genotyped donors of the cohort, an average of about 220,000 unique TCR beta nucleotide sequences was sequenced per donor, of which 15% to 20% were non-productive. The research as a whole found: The study listed approximately 150 TCR beta chains as associated with cytomegalovirus. The cohort was sequenced for TCR beta chains only, and without alpha or paired-chain data the features that could be detected were limited. The authors suggested that the approach could potentially be generalized to other disease states and immunological phenotypes. Presence/absence analyses assumed roughly uniform sequencing depth across donors, an assumption that may not hold. Compared with equally common non-associated chains, HLA-associated TCR beta chains in a later analysis were more clonally expanded and had lower generation probabilities. According to a later analysis, TCR association rates differed among HLA loci, with DRB1 alleles showing the most associated TCRs and HLA-C alleles showing the fewest. When HLA alleles, especially DR and DQ, strongly co-occurred, attributing TCR associations to individual alleles was difficult. A cluster of highly shared sequence variants was judged likely to represent a technical artifact of the sequencing pipeline. The classifier was reported to diagnose cytomegalovirus status with high specificity and sensitivity in both the original cohort and the validation cohort. At a false discovery rate of 0.05, a later analysis linked some 17,000 TCR beta sequences to specific HLA alleles. A further reported finding was that TCR beta sequences accurately predicted the HLA-A and HLA-B alleles for most subjects in the first cohort. Correlated functional status among segregating V segments might reflect linkage disequilibrium, but an unknown experimental factor could not be ruled out. Because the 87-base-pair reads could not distinguish some IMGT-functional V segments, including TRBV6-2 and TRBV6-3, those segments were excluded. Most TCR sequences were seen in very few donors, while some public TCRs were found in many individuals. In vitro tests confirmed that a few of the cytomegalovirus-associated TCR beta chains recognize cytomegalovirus antigens. A later genetic analysis associated a missense DCLRE1C variant with V-gene and J-gene trimming of TCR beta chains, and an independent cohort replicated the association. A later genetic analysis reported fewer N-insertions in productive TCRs among donors in an Asian-associated ancestry cluster than the roughly 620-donor mean. A later analysis found that most CMV-associated TCR beta chains appeared HLA-restricted, with HLA associations seemingly driven largely by CMV exposure. An earlier analysis of some 590 of the donors showed that most TCR beta V segments appeared in productive rearrangements either about 90% or about 30% of the time, which broadly matched IMGT annotations. Several of the top co-occurrence clusters appeared to be linked to parvovirus B19, influenza, CMV and Epstein-Barr virus, according to a later analysis. The only immune exposure information available for the cohort was CMV serostatus. Approximately 18 rarely observed V segments, including chromosome 9 orphons, were excluded from the earlier analysis of approximately 500 of the donors because counts were too low. Because HLA typing was missing for some donors at each locus, association tests included only the typed subset.

A word on this clone: The target of this receptor is not known. Per-nucleotide qualities are absent, and no much larger clonotype sits a single base away.

The germline V gene (reference sequence) sets CDR1 to SEHNR and CDR2 to FQNEAQ. Trimming leaves V shorter by 6 bases and J shorter by 2 bases, with the junction holding 8 bases beyond the gene matches. Its CDR3 holds 15 amino acids, cysteine through phenylalanine. This entry keeps only the CDR3 DNA: 45 bases, framed from base 1. Library preparation was by the immunoSEQ multiplex PCR assay. A mixture of 60 forward primers for TCR Vbeta segments and 13 reverse primers for TCR Jbeta segments was used in the multiplex PCR. The CDR3 region of rearranged TCR beta genes was amplified from genomic DNA with a multiplex PCR assay. Amplified TCR beta libraries were sequenced as 87-base-pair reads on the Illumina HiSeq System. The source study handled its data this way. In a later analysis, tens of millions of unique TCR beta chains were counted across the roughly 610 repertoires, and roughly 10 million of these chains were shared by at least two donors. Raw reads were error-corrected and collapsed into unique sequences by a nearest-neighbor algorithm in which closely related sequences were merged to remove PCR and sequencing errors. V, D and J gene segments were assigned by aligning CDR3 sequences to IMGT reference sequences. For a sequence to be retained, a match of at least six nucleotides was required to both a V gene segment and a J gene segment. Rearrangements were called productive when the CDR3 lacked stop codons and stayed in frame with V and J; all others were non-productive. CDR3 was defined according to IMGT convention as the region running from the second conserved V-encoded cysteine to the conserved J-encoded phenylalanine. Sequences without an unambiguous match to a single V gene segment were excluded from the earlier analysis of almost 600 of the donors. In an earlier analysis of a few hundred of the donors, V segments were called functional above 56.7% productive rearrangements and were called segregating when the between-donor standard deviation exceeded 5%. To diagnose cytomegalovirus status from the catalog of TCR beta chain sequences, a statistical classification framework was built. In a later analysis, TCR nucleotide sequences were compared against IMGT/GENE-DB human TR gene sequences so that V and J genes could be assigned. Using the TCRdist pipeline, a later analysis assigned CDR3 sequences along with most-parsimonious VDJ recombination scenarios. In a later analysis, each TCR beta chain was defined by its CDR3 amino acid sequence together with its V-gene family, and reads without a unique V-gene family were excluded. To address suspected cross-contamination and a sequencing artifact, a later analysis removed roughly 640 highly shared, low-generation-probability nucleotide sequences. A later analysis calculated a clonal expansion index for each public chain from normalized within-repertoire ranks of inferred template counts. In a later analysis, generation probabilities were computed using a VDJ recombination model fitted to out-of-frame rearrangements, and the results were checked against IGoR. A later analysis scored TCR-TCR, TCR-HLA and TCR-CMV co-occurrence with hypergeometric tests, applying a repertoire-size bias correction to TCR pairs. A later analysis estimated false discovery rates by permuting HLA or CMV assignments 20 times. In a later analysis, co-occurring TCRs were grouped using DBSCAN, and TCRdist sequence similarity was added for clustering within HLA-allele-positive subsets. Repertoires with fewer than 30,000 or more than 120,000 public chains, plus five repertoires with anomalous nucleotide sharing, were excluded from co-occurrence clustering. TCRdb's version of the immuneACCESS table is confined to in-frame rearrangements and falls short of the full clone set. An unresolved V gene accounts for under half of the shortfall where checked; the remainder is of unknown origin. V and J calls plus clone size are reproduced from that table; the DNA served to infer D and trimming. This sample has some 98,000 clones in its table, and 70% to 80% of those were observed once. The ten largest make up around 7.2% of the sample.

The cohort comprised several hundred healthy bone marrow donors. All cohort members were sampled while nominally healthy, although unrecorded immune exposures were likely present. The donor tested CMV seronegative and was one of the 352 seronegative cohort members. Every donor gave a peripheral blood sample, and the peripheral blood mononuclear cells from that sample were used for TCR beta sequencing. The Qiagen DNeasy Blood Extraction Kit was used to extract genomic DNA from the blood cell samples. The sequenced sample consisted of PBMCs. The receptor was derived from a female donor in good health and CMV-seronegative. This receptor chain uses TRBV7-9 and TRBJ1-1; 8 nucleotides in the junction match TRBD1. The nucleotide sequence reads as follows: TGTGCCAGCAGACCGACAGGGGAGGGAAACACTGAAGCTTTCTTT. It encodes CASRPTGEGNTEAFF.